Listed here are 27 T cell receptor beta chains from one sample, sequenced in a study of CD8 T cells in Susac syndrome. With random hexamers, reverse transcription was performed on about 0.45 to 1 ug of RNA. TCRdb re-analysed the immunoSEQ multiplex PCR reads in MiXCR, keeping a single row per CDR3 protein. The sample yields about 150,000 distinct CDR3 sequences, about 95% seen once. Source material: CD8+ T cells from PBMCs. All receptors come from a human donor with Susac syndrome.

The chain is built from TRBV18 and TRBJ2-3; D remains unclear. The ends were cut back, 2 bases at V and 0 bases at J, with 15 bases in the middle. Germline CDR1 reads KGHSH; CDR2 reads LQKENI. CDR3 length equals 17 residues. The CDR3 sequence: CASSPFPRLPSTDTQYF. In DNA, the CDR3 is TGTGCCAGCTCACCATTTCCGCGACTCCCGAGCACAGATACGCAGTATTTT.

The chain employs TRBV15 and TRBJ1-3; no firm D call. Between the trimmed V and J ends, which lost 8 bases and 3 bases, there was a span of 5 bases. CDR1 is LNHNV, CDR2 YYDKDF, per germline (reference sequence). The CDR3 totals 11 residues. The CDR3 loop reads CATLDGNTIYF. The CDR3 nucleotides read TGTGCCACCTTAGATGGAAACACCATATATTTT. The full variable domain, rest sourced from reference TRBV15 and TRBJ1-3, is DAMVIQNPRYQVTQFGKPVTLSCSQTLNHNVMYWYQQKSSQAPKLLFHYYDKDFNNEADTPDNFQSRRPNTSFCFLDIRSPGLGDTAMYLCATLDGNTIYFGEGSWLTVV.

In nucleotides, the CDR3 is TGCAGTGCTAACGAACAGTATTTTAGCACAGATACGCAGTATTTT. Its translation: CSANEQYFSTDTQYF. This chain uses TRBV20-1 with TRBJ2-3; the D is unclear. V was cut by 4 bases and J by 0 bases, with 14 bases left in between. The CDR3 covers 15 residues. Per germline, CDR1 DFQATT and CDR2 SNEGSKA (reference sequence).

The J gene is TRBJ1-4, the V gene TRBV4-1; D gene unclear. The CDR3 is 15 amino acids. V lost 4 bases and J 7 bases, leaving 16 bases between the germline ends. Germline V gene sequence: CDR1 MGHRA, CDR2 YSYEKL. The DNA of the CDR3 is TGCGCCAGCAGCCCCCGGGTGGGAGTGGGTGAAAAACTGTTTTTT. This translates into CASSPRVGVGEKLFF.

The J gene is TRBJ2-7, the V gene TRBV4-1; the match to TRBD2 covers 9 bases. Germline V gene sequence: CDR1 MGHRA, CDR2 YSYEKL. V shed 3 bases, J shed 1 base, and the junction held 10 bases outside the gene matches. The CDR3 is made up of 17 amino acids. The CDR3 sequence: CASSQIGASGKSYEQYF. The CDR3 DNA is TGCGCCAGCAGCCAGATAGGTGCTAGCGGGAAATCCTACGAGCAGTACTTC.

This sequence joins TRBV20-1 and TRBJ2-5; maybe TRBD1 (5 bases). Germline CDR1 DFQATT, CDR2 SNEGSKA (reference sequence). The germline V and J ends were trimmed by 0 bases and 0 bases, with 14 bases remaining between them. The CDR3 runs to 16 residues. CDR3 coding DNA: TGCAGTGCTAGAGATGGGGCAGAAAAACACCAAGAGACCCAGTACTTC. This codes for CSARDGAEKHQETQYF.

The chain is built from TRBV5-1 and TRBJ1-2; 7 nucleotides align to TRBD1. The ends lost 1 base at V and 5 bases at J; junction bases unmatched: 14. Germline V gene lookup returns CDR1 SGHRS and CDR2 YFSETQ. The CDR3 loop spans 17 amino acids. The CDR3 sequence: CASSLSAPGQWEYGYTF. The CDR3 nucleotides are TGCGCCAGCAGCTTGTCCGCCCCGGGACAGTGGGAGTATGGCTACACCTTC.

CDR3: CASSLSINYGYTF. The CDR3 bases are TGTGCCAGCAGTTTAAGTATTAACTATGGCTACACCTTC. V is TRBV27 and J is TRBJ1-2, with D hard to call. The germline V and J ends were trimmed by 2 bases and 1 base, with 5 bases remaining between them. The germline V gene has CDR1 MNHEY and CDR2 SMNVEV (reference sequence). The CDR3 loop spans 13 amino acids.

The chain has TRBV4-1 and TRBJ2-7; D call uncertain. The V gene lost 4 bases and the J gene lost 7 bases, with 14 bases spanning the gap. CDR3 length: 13 residues. CDR1 is MGHRA, CDR2 YSYEKL, per germline. The CDR3 DNA sequence: TGCGCCAGCAGCCCATCCCGTTTAGAGGAGCAGTACTTC. Its protein is CASSPSRLEEQYF.

V gene TRBV12-3 or TRBV12-4 combines with J gene TRBJ1-4; D gene uncertain. Trimming left V 3 bases short and J 0 bases short, with 11 bases between. The length of the CDR3 is 16 residues. The CDR3 DNA reads as TGTGCCAGCAGTTTGGTCGTCCTGGCAACTAATGAAAAACTGTTTTTT. Translation: CASSLVVLATNEKLFF.

The rearrangement uses TRBV12-3 or TRBV12-4 and TRBJ2-7; 9 bases fit TRBD1. CDR3 length: 14 residues. Trimming cost V 5 bases and J 6 bases; bases outside gene matches: 8. CDR3 sequence reads: CASSPSGQGGEQYF. The CDR3 region has the DNA TGTGCCAGCAGTCCTTCGGGACAGGGAGGCGAGCAGTACTTC.

V usage is TRBV12-3 or TRBV12-4 and J usage is TRBJ1-4; D remains unclear. V lost 2 bases and J lost 2, with 12 bases in between. The CDR3 is 16 residues long. For the CDR3, the DNA is TGTGCCAGCAGTTTAAAGCCCCGGGGTACTAATGAAAAACTGTTTTTT. It codes for CASSLKPRGTNEKLFF.

The chain combines TRBV5-1 with TRBJ2-3, with TRBD2 identical over 7 bases. V lost 5 bases to trimming and J lost 3 bases; unmatched junction nucleotides: 9. The CDR3 extends over 15 amino acids. The germline gives CDR1 SGHRS, CDR2 YFSETQ. The CDR3 sequence: CASSTAGVLTDTQYF. The DNA for the CDR3 is TGCGCCAGCAGTACCGCGGGGGTATTGACAGATACGCAGTATTTT.

The V gene is TRBV11-3, the J gene TRBJ2-7, with D tentatively TRBD2 (5 bases). This CDR3 region has 13 residues. V shed 6 bases and J shed 6 bases, with 15 bases lying between them. Germline V gene sequence: CDR1 SGHNT, CDR2 YENEEA. DNA for the CDR3: TGTGCCAGCAGTCTGGACTGGTCCGGCGAGCAGTACTTC. Protein product: CASSLDWSGEQYF.

The V call is TRBV6-1, the J call TRBJ2-7; 9 bases are a match to TRBD1. Losses at the gene ends were 6 bases for V and 3 bases for J; bases not matched to a gene: 15. The CDR3 is 17 residues long. Germline values: CDR1 MNHNS, CDR2 SASEGT. The CDR3 sequence: CASRLSPGTGWSYEQYF. CDR3 DNA sequence: TGTGCCAGCAGGCTCTCCCCCGGGACAGGGTGGAGCTACGAGCAGTACTTC.

This chain connects TRBV11-2 to TRBJ2-3; 8 nucleotides line up with TRBD2. This CDR3 is built from 17 residues. The V gene's germline CDR1 is SGHAT and CDR2 FQNNGV. V was clipped by 2 bases and J by 0 bases; unmatched bases: 7. The CDR3 is CASSLPSGSLSTDTQYF. CDR3 coding DNA: TGTGCCAGCAGCTTACCAAGCGGGAGTCTGAGCACAGATACGCAGTATTTT.

The V and J genes are TRBV27 and TRBJ2-7; possible D gene TRBD1, 5 bases. Germline CDR1 MNHEY, CDR2 SMNVEV (reference sequence). The CDR3 loop spans 13 amino acids. V was cut by 6 bases and J by 0 bases, with 9 bases left in between. The CDR3 nucleotides read TGTGCCAGCAGGGACAACCCCTCCTACGAGCAGTACTTC. It translates to CASRDNPSYEQYF.

This chain connects TRBV4-1 to TRBJ2-7; 7 bases are shared with TRBD2. CDR1 and CDR2 (germline): MGHRA, YSYEKL. V dropped 4 bases and J dropped 2; count of bases not matched to a gene: 8. The CDR3 is 15 residues long. The CDR3 loop reads CASSLGGGRTYEQYF. The CDR3 DNA sequence: TGCGCCAGCAGCCTCGGAGGCGGGAGAACCTACGAGCAGTACTTC.

The rearrangement uses TRBV4-1 and TRBJ2-7; 7 bases fit TRBD2. From germline, CDR1 is MGHRA and CDR2 YSYEKL. CDR3 size: 14 residues. J gave up 7 bases and V 0 bases, and 6 bases lay outside the gene matches. CDR3: CASSQDQAGFEQYF. The CDR3 nucleotides read TGCGCCAGCAGCCAAGATCAAGCGGGGTTTGAGCAGTACTTC.

The gene calls are TRBV28 and TRBJ1-5; 8 nucleotides align to TRBD1. Germline CDR1 is MDHEN and CDR2 is SYDVKM. The CDR3 is 14 amino acids. V lost 6 bases, J lost 6 bases, and 7 bases stayed unmatched. The CDR3 here is CASRQQGGGQPQHF. The CDR3 coding sequence is TGTGCCAGCAGACAACAGGGGGGCGGTCAGCCCCAGCATTTT. The whole variable domain, remainder taken from reference TRBV28 and TRBJ1-5, is DVKVTQSSRYLVKRTGEKVFLECVQDMDHENMFWYRQDPGLGLRLIYFSYDVKMKEKGDIPEGYSVSREKKERFSLILESASTNQTSMYLCASRQQGGGQPQHFGDGTRLSIL.

This rearrangement joins TRBV28 to TRBJ2-1; D is unresolved. The CDR3 contains 14 residues. The V and J ends lost 3 bases and 6 bases respectively, with 12 bases between them. Germline lookup yields CDR1 MDHEN and CDR2 SYDVKM. The CDR3 loop reads CASSFALVINEQFF. The CDR3 DNA reads TGTGCCAGCAGTTTTGCGCTAGTAATCAATGAGCAGTTCTTC.

V is TRBV7-9 and J is TRBJ1-2, with 8 bases matching TRBD1. Germline values: CDR1 SEHNR, CDR2 FQNEAQ (reference sequence). The CDR3 spans 14 residues. J gave up 8 bases and V 2 bases, and 7 bases lay outside the gene matches. CDR3 sequence (DNA): TGTGCCAGCAGCTTACAGGGGGCCAGGGACGGCTACACCTTC. This codes for CASSLQGARDGYTF.

The chain combines TRBV28 with TRBJ1-2; D gene uncertain. This CDR3 is 14 amino acids long. CDR1 is MDHEN and CDR2 is SYDVKM in the germline V gene. V shed 4 bases and J shed 2 bases, with 11 bases lying between them. The CDR3 DNA sequence: TGTGCCAGCAGTTCTCCCCAGGACAACTATGGCTACACCTTC. Translating it yields CASSSPQDNYGYTF.

J is TRBJ2-1 and V is TRBV27; 12 positions match TRBD1. The CDR3 is made up of 12 amino acids. Germline-derived CDR1 and CDR2 are MNHEY and SMNVEV (reference sequence). The DNA of the CDR3 is TGTACCATCGGGACAGGGGGCGATGAGCAGTTCTTC. Translated: CTIGTGGDEQFF.

The V call is TRBV11-2, the J call TRBJ1-2; D is possibly TRBD1 (5 bases). The CDR3 is 15 amino acids. Per the germline V gene, CDR1 is SGHAT and CDR2 is FQNNGV. V shed 0 bases and J shed 6 bases, with 14 bases lying between them. This CDR3 is CASSLDWSGWHGYTF. CDR3 in DNA: TGTGCCAGCAGCTTAGATTGGTCAGGGTGGCATGGCTACACCTTC. Filled out from reference TRBV11-2 and TRBJ1-2, the complete variable domain reads EAGVAQSPRYKIIEKRQSVAFWCNPISGHATLYWYQQILGQGPKLLIQFQNNGVVDDSQLPKDRFSAERLKGVDSTLKIQPAKLEDSAVYLCASSLDWSGWHGYTFGSGTRLTVV.

This sequence joins TRBV13 and TRBJ1-1, with no clear D. Trimming took 5 bases from V and 4 from J, leaving 17 bases between them. Germline CDR1 is PRHDT and CDR2 is FYEKMQ (reference sequence). This CDR3 region has 15 residues. The CDR3 DNA follows: TGTGCCAGCAGCCCTGGACGTACGCTGAGCACTGAAGCTTTCTTT. Protein product: CASSPGRTLSTEAFF.

The chain employs TRBV5-4 and TRBJ2-2, with TRBD2 identical over 11 bases. The J segment lost 4 bases and the V segment lost 6 bases, leaving 8 bases of the junction unmatched. Germline V gene sequence: CDR1 SGHNT, CDR2 YYREEE (reference sequence). The CDR3 is 16 residues long. CDR3 DNA: TGTGCCAGCACTCTTCCCGGACTAGCGGGCACCGGGGAGCTGTTTTTT. Protein: CASTLPGLAGTGELFF.